The present T cell receptor beta chain was sequenced within a study of identical twins listed by TCRdb under 2016. Background on the whole study: To test whether fetal clonotypes persist, the study used deep sequencing on TCR alpha and beta repertoires from monozygotic twins, unrelated adults of various ages, and cord blood. To rule out contamination, the twin experiments were replicated at different times with different library preparation protocols.

Turning to this clonotype: It lacks a known antigen. Base qualities are not at hand, and no much larger clone is one base apart.

Broad study findings and their caveats: Because the same donors could not be followed over many years, the conclusions depended on cross-sectional statistical analysis. Compared with coincidental sharing between unrelated individuals, out-of-frame TCR alpha sequences shared between twins showed an excess of sequences with low generation probability. Invariant T cells such as MAIT and iNKT could partly confound zero-insertion analyses, although diverse VJ usage argued against such confounding for most clonotypes. In monozygotic twins, out-of-frame TCR alpha sharing was systematically underestimated by recombination models, although the models agreed with sharing between unrelated individuals. Fewer insertions were carried by abundant cord blood beta clonotypes, a similar but weaker trend appeared in young adult naive repertoires, and no such trend appeared in memory repertoires. In beta out-of-frame sequences, excess twin sharing was weaker, because having fewer shared sequences lowered the signal-to-noise ratio.

The V end loses 3 bases and the J end loses 3 bases, and a stretch of 18 bases separates them. From cysteine to phenylalanine, the CDR3 is 17 amino acids long. The kept DNA is CDR3 alone, 51 bases in frame from the first base. CDR1 SNHLY and CDR2 FYNNEI were looked up in the germline V gene. The library was obtained by 5' RACE. The data were produced on an Illumina HiSeq 2000. A universal primer binding site was introduced by template switching, and a unique molecular identifier was present in the final cDNA, enabling accurate counting of TCR cDNA molecules. Specific primers in the conserved constant-segment region were used to synthesize first-strand cDNA for the TCR alpha and beta chains. To control for contamination, each cDNA library was double barcoded with a SMART-Mk sample barcode plus Illumina barcodes. TruSeq adapter sequences and Illumina sample barcodes were added in two successive PCR steps. The Illumina HiSeq platform was used with custom primers to sequence TCR alpha and beta cDNA libraries. The authors processed their data as follows. Unique molecular identifiers were extracted from raw reads with MiGEC, and CDR3 positions were determined with MiXCR. For each individual, recombination models were inferred using an EM algorithm with the repgenHMM and IGoR tools. Shared clonotypes were analyzed with the tcR package in R, and sharing was normalized by the product of cloneset sizes. To study raw recombination without the effects of thymic and clonal selection, out-of-frame nonproductive sequences were analyzed. Through fastp at Q25 and MiXCR, TCRdb rebuilt clones from the public reads, retaining in-frame beta chains. Merged by CDR3 protein, the rows form single entries marked with the most common genes and DNA. The V and J calls shown here were made by TCRdb, not taken from the authors' results. For this sample the table gives more than 1.5 million distinct CDR3 sequences, of which roughly a third were detected only once. Less than 0.35% of the sample lies in the top ten.

Every donor in the study was a healthy Caucasian. The clonotype was recovered from a newborn girl in good health. What was sequenced was cord blood. The V and J genes are TRBV2 and TRBJ2-4; the D call could be TRBD1 or TRBD2, with each sharing 5 bases. The sequenced DNA is TGTGCCAGCAGTGATAGGGGACGGACTCTAGTCAAAAACATTCAGTACTTC. This sequence encodes CASSDRGRTLVKNIQYF.